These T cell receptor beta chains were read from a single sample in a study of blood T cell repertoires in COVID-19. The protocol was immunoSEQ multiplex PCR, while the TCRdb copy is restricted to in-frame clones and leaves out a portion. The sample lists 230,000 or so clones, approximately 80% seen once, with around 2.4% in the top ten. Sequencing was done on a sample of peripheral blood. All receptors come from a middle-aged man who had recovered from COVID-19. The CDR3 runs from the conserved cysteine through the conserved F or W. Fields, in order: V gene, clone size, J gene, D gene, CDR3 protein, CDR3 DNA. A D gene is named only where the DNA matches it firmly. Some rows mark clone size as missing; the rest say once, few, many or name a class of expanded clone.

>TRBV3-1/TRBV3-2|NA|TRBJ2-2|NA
CASSVGEAGPTGELFF
TGTGCCAGCAGCGTCGGGGAGGCCGGGCCCACCGGGGAGCTGTTTTTT
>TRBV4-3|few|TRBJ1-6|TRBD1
CASSQEWTGGSPLHF
TGCGCCAGCAGCCAAGAGTGGACAGGGGGATCACCCCTCCACTTT
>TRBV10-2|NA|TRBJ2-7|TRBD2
CASRPRGLEIEQYF
TGCGCCAGCAGACCCCGGGGACTAGAAATCGAGCAGTACTTC
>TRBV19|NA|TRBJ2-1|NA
CASSPFQGYNEQFF
TGTGCCAGTAGTCCCTTCCAGGGGTACAATGAGCAGTTCTTC
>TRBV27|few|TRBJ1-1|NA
CASSLVHMNTEAFF
TGTGCCAGCAGTTTAGTCCACATGAACACTGAAGCTTTCTTT
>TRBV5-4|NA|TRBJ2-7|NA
CASSVKQAAGGEQYF
TGTGCCAGCAGCGTGAAACAGGCGGCCGGGGGCGAGCAGTACTTC
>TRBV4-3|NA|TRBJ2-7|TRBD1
CASSQDRSGGYEQYF
TGCGCCAGCAGCCAAGATAGATCAGGGGGCTACGAGCAGTACTTC
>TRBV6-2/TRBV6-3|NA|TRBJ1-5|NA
CASSYPFGSQHF
TGTGCCAGCAGTTACCCTTTCGGTTCCCAGCATTTT
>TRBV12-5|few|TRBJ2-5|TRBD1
CASGSGQFQETQYF
TGTGCTAGTGGTTCGGGACAGTTTCAAGAGACCCAGTACTTC
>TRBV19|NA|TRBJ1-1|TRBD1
CASSTRGQGGTEAFF
TGTGCCAGTAGTACACGGGGACAGGGGGGCACTGAAGCTTTCTTT